This T cell receptor beta chain stems from a study of cytomegalovirus exposure and HLA in healthy donors. Vbeta (60) and Jbeta (13) primers were used in the PCR. Using immunoSEQ multiplex PCR, the repertoire was profiled, and TCRdb retains in-frame clones only, with some absent. Of about 150,000 clones listed, about 84% are singletons. Trimming removed 5 bases at V and 2 bases at J, with 15 bases between. The germline gives CDR1 MDHEN, CDR2 SYDVKM. This CDR3 has 15 amino acids. This chain links TRBV28 with TRBJ1-2; tentative D call: TRBD1 (6 bases). Sequenced sample: PBMCs. This TCR derives from a man aged 18 to 35 in good health and CMV-seronegative. DNA for the CDR3: TGTGCCAGCAGTATGGGCTCGGGACACAACTATGGCTACACCTTC. Its translation: CASSMGSGHNYGYTF.